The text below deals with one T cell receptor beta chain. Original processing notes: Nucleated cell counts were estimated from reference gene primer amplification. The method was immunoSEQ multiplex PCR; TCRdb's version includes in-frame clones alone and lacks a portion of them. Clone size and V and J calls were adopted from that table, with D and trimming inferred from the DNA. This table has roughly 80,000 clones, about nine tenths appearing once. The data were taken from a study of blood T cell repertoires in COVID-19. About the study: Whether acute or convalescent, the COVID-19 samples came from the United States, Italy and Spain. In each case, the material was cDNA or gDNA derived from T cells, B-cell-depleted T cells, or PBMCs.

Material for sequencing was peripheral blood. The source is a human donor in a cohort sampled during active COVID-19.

In nucleotides, the CDR3 is TGTGCCAGCAGCAGTTTGACAGGGAACAATCAGCCCCAGCATTTT. Translation: CASSSLTGNNQPQHF. This chain joins TRBV6-5 and TRBJ1-5; 7 positions agree with TRBD1. The CDR3 contains 15 residues. Trimming cost V 6 bases and J 3 bases; bases outside gene matches: 8. The germline V gene has CDR1 MNHEY and CDR2 SVGAGI.